The next 5 T cell receptor beta chains were all read from a single sample in a study of blood T cell repertoires in COVID-19. Generated by immunoSEQ multiplex PCR, the TCRdb table keeps only in-frame clones and is missing some. The sample has 95,000 to 100,000 clones, 86% seen once. The sample taken for sequencing was peripheral blood. These receptors were obtained from a man older than 75 with acute or convalescent COVID-19.

The chain is built from TRBV10-3 and TRBJ2-2; weak D call: TRBD2 (6 bases). Germline CDR1 ENHRY, CDR2 SYGVKD. The CDR3 is 14 residues long. With 7 bases removed from V and 4 bases from J, the gap between germline ends came to 13 bases. The DNA for the CDR3 is TGTGCCATCAAGGGGCAGGAGGGCACCGGGGAGCTGTTTTTT. It yields the protein CAIKGQEGTGELFF.

The chain combines TRBV28 with TRBJ2-1; 7 bases are shared with TRBD2. Germline V gene lookup returns CDR1 MDHEN and CDR2 SYDVKM. This CDR3 is built from 14 residues. After removal of 6 bases from V and 7 bases from J, the junction contained 9 bases not matched to a gene. The DNA of the CDR3 is TGTGCCAGCAGAAAAGGACTAGTAGCGAATGAGCAGTTCTTC. This encodes CASRKGLVANEQFF.

The chain combines TRBV19 with TRBJ1-2; D perhaps matches TRBD1 (6 bases). V lost 6 bases and J 1 base, leaving 15 bases between the germline ends. The length of the CDR3 is 15 residues. Germline V gives CDR1 LNHDA, CDR2 SQIVND (reference sequence). In nucleotides, the CDR3 is TGTGCCAGTAGCGCCCAGTGGGGGCTTAACTATGGCTACACCTTC. Its protein product is CASSAQWGLNYGYTF.

The gene calls are TRBV24-1 and TRBJ2-5; 8 bases agree with TRBD2. The CDR3 totals 14 residues. The V segment lost 1 base and the J segment 7 bases; nucleotides outside the gene matches: 4. Germline V CDR1 and CDR2: KGHDR, SFDVKD. The CDR3 region is CATSDFTSGGTQYF. In nucleotides, the CDR3 is TGTGCCACCAGTGATTTTACTAGCGGAGGGACCCAGTACTTC.

The chain employs TRBV14 and TRBJ2-2; TRBD2 matches at 13 bases. The length of the CDR3 is 16 residues. The germline CDR1 and CDR2 sequences are SGHDN and FVKESK. V gave up 3 bases and J gave up 3 bases; unmatched junction bases: 1. In nucleotides, the CDR3 is TGTGCCAGCAGCCAGGGACTAGCGGGGCACACCGGGGAGCTGTTTTTT. It is translated as CASSQGLAGHTGELFF.